The 6 T cell receptor beta chains below come from one sample, sequenced in a study of cytomegalovirus exposure and HLA in healthy donors. The method was immunoSEQ multiplex PCR; TCRdb's version includes in-frame clones alone and lacks a portion of them. The repertoire holds roughly 71,000 clones, with 94% as singletons. Source material: PBMCs. The receptor source for this set is a woman aged 18-29 years in good health and CMV-seronegative.

CDR3 sequence (DNA): TGTGCCACCAGCCCTTACGACAGGAGCACAGATACGCAGTATTTT. This codes for CATSPYDRSTDTQYF. This chain uses TRBV15 with TRBJ2-3; D possibly corresponds to TRBD1 (6 bases). The germline V and J ends were trimmed by 5 bases and 0 bases, with 12 bases remaining between them. This CDR3 has 15 amino acids. Germline CDR1 reads LNHNV; CDR2 reads YYDKDF (reference sequence). The whole variable domain, remainder taken from reference TRBV15 and TRBJ2-3, is DAMVIQNPRYQVTQFGKPVTLSCSQTLNHNVMYWYQQKSSQAPKLLFHYYDKDFNNEADTPDNFQSRRPNTSFCFLDIRSPGLGDTAMYLCATSPYDRSTDTQYFGPGTRLTVL.

This clone was seen once. The V and J genes are TRBV5-8 and TRBJ1-2; 9 bases map to TRBD1. Looked up from germline, CDR1 is SGHTS and CDR2 is YDEGEE. CDR3 length: 15 residues. V lost 2 bases and J lost 4; bases outside the gene matches: 6. CDR3 nucleotides: TGTGCCAGCAGCTTTCTGGGACAGGGAGGCTATGGCTACACCTTC. It codes for CASSFLGQGGYGYTF.

The chain employs TRBV28 and TRBJ2-2; TRBD1 is a possible D gene (5 bases). CDR1 is MDHEN, CDR2 SYDVKM, per germline. CDR3 size: 18 residues. Trimming took off 11 bases at V and 4 bases at J, with 29 bases between the two ends. The CDR3 DNA is TGTGCCTCCCGTAGCCCGGTATTAGGGGAAAGGGGCACCGGGGAGCTGTTTTTT. Protein sequence: CASRSPVLGERGTGELFF. Supplemented by reference TRBV28 and TRBJ2-2, the full variable domain reads DVKVTQSSRYLVKRTGEKVFLECVQDMDHENMFWYRQDPGLGLRLIYFSYDVKMKEKGDIPEGYSVSREKKERFSLILESASTNQTSMYLCASRSPVLGERGTGELFFGEGSRLTVL.

The chain has TRBV30 and TRBJ2-7, with a tentative D call TRBD1 (6 bases). V shed 5 bases and J shed 1 base, with 15 bases lying between them. The CDR3 contains 14 residues. The germline CDR1 and CDR2 sequences are GTSNPN and SVGIG (reference sequence). Written as DNA, the CDR3 is TGTGCCTGGTTATCAGGGGAGAGGTCCTACGAGCAGTACTTC. This translates into CAWLSGERSYEQYF.

The V and J genes are TRBV6-4 and TRBJ2-1, with TRBD2 identical over 8 bases. V dropped 0 bases and J dropped 10; count of bases not matched to a gene: 8. The germline CDR1 and CDR2 sequences are MRHNA and SNTAGT. This CDR3 has 15 amino acids. CDR3 amino acids: CASSDSSSGGEEQFF. CDR3 bases: TGTGCCAGCAGTGACTCGTCGTCGGGGGGGGAAGAGCAGTTCTTC.

The rearrangement joins TRBV6-6 to TRBJ2-7, with a weak D call TRBD1 (6 bases). Trimming shortened V by 6 bases and J by 6 bases, and 21 bases separated the two germline ends. From germline, CDR1 is MNHNY and CDR2 SVGAGI (reference sequence). There are 15 residues in the CDR3. CDR3 sequence: CASSSGQPKTSEQYF. The CDR3 nucleotides read TGTGCCAGCAGCTCTGGACAGCCAAAGACCAGCGAGCAGTACTTC.